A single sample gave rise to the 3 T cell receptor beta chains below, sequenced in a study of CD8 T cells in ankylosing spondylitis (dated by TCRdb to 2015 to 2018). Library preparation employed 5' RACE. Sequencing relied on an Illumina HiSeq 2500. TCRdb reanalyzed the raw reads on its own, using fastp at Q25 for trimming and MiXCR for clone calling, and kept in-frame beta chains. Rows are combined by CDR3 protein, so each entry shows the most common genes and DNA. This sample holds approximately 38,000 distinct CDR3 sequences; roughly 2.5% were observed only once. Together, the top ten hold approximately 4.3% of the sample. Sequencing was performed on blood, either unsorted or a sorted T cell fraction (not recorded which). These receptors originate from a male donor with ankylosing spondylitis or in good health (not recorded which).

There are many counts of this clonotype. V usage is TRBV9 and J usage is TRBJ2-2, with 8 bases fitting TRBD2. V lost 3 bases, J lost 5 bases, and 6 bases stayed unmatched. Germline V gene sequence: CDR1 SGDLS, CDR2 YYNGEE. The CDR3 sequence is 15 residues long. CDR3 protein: CASSARGVLTGELFF. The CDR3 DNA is TGTGCCAGCAGCGCGCGGGGGGTTCTTACCGGGGAGCTGTTTTTT.

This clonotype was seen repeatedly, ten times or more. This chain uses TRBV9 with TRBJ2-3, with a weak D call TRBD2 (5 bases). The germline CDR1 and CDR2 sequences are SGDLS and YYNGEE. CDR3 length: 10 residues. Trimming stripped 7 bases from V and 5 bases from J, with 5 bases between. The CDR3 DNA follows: TGTGCCAGCGGGAGAGATACGCAGTATTTT. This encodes CASGRDTQYF.

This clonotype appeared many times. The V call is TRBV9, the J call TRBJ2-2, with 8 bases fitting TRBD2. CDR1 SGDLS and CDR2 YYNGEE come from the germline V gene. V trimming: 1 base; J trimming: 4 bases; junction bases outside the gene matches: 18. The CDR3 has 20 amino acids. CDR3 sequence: CASSVRGGKAGELFTGELFF. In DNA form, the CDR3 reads TGTGCCAGCAGCGTACGAGGTGGAAAAGCGGGAGAACTATTCACCGGGGAGCTGTTTTTT.